This entry features one TCR beta chain sequence. The CDR3 consists of 15 residues. Deletions cut 1 base from V and 2 bases from J, with 12 bases between. The germline gives CDR1 LGHNA, CDR2 YSLEER. This specimen comes from a study of blood T cell repertoires in COVID-19. Overall study: The samples span acute and convalescent COVID-19 from the United States, Italy and Spain. T cells, B-cell-depleted T cells, or PBMCs provided the cDNA or gDNA that served as material.

Methods used by the authors: Quantification of nucleated cells was approximated via reference gene primer amplification. The repertoire was sequenced with immunoSEQ multiplex PCR; TCRdb's copy has only in-frame clones and lacks some. V, J and clone size were drawn from that table, and D and trimming were deduced from the DNA. The sample shows 34,000 or so clones, approximately 86% of them seen only once. V and J are TRBV4-3 and TRBJ2-7, with a weak D call TRBD1 (5 bases). Source material: peripheral blood. The clonotype was recovered from a man in his fifties or sixties with active or convalescent COVID-19. The CDR3 sequence is CASSQVAGFAYEQYF. The CDR3, as DNA: TGCGCCAGCAGCCAAGTGGCAGGGTTTGCCTACGAGCAGTACTTC.